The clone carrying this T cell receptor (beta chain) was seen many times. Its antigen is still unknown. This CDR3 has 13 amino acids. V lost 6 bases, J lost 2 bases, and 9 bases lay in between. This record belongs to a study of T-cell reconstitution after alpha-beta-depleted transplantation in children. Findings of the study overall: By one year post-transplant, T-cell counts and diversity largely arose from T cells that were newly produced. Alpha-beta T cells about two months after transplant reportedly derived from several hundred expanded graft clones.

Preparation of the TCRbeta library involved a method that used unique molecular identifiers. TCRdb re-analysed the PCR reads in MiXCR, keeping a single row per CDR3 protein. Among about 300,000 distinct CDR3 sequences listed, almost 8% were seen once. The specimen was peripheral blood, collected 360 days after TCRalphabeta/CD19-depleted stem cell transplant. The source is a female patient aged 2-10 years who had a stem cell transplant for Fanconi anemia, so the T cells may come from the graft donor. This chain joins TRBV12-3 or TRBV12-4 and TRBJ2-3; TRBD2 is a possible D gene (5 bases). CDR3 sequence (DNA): TGTGCCAGCAGACGGACTGCCACAGATACGCAGTATTTT. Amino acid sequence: CASRRTATDTQYF.